This TCR beta chain was captured in a study of CD8+ T cells in alopecia areata. CDR1 SGHDT and CDR2 YYEEEE come from the germline V gene. The CDR3 has 12 amino acids. V lost 1 base to trimming and J lost 7 bases, with 5 bases between them. TCR sequencing used cDNA made by reverse transcription of extracted RNA. The repertoire was sequenced with immunoSEQ multiplex PCR; TCRdb's copy has only in-frame clones and lacks some. The sample lists roughly 92,000 clones, 60% to 80% occurring once. Noted treatment: oral pan-JAK inhibitor, 5-10 mg twice daily. The specimen comprised CD8+ T cells sorted from blood, sampled around week 46, from a patient treated with tofacitinib. The sequence derives from a human donor with alopecia areata. This chain links TRBV5-6 with TRBJ2-2; D is unclear. The CDR3 DNA reads TGTGCCAGCAGCTTGTTGGTCGGGGAGCTGTTTTTT. Translated: CASSLLVGELFF.